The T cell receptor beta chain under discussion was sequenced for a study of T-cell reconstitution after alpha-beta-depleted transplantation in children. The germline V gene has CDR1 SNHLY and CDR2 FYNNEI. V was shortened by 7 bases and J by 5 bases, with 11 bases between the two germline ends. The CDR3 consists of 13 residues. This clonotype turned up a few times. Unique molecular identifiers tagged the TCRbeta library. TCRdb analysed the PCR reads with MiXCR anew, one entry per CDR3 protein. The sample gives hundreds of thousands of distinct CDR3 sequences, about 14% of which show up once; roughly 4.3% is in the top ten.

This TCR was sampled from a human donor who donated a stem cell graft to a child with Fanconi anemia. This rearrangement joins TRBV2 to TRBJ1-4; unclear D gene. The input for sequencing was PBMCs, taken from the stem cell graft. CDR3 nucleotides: TGTGCCAGCACCCAAGGCCCAAATGAAAAACTGTTTTTT. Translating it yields CASTQGPNEKLFF.